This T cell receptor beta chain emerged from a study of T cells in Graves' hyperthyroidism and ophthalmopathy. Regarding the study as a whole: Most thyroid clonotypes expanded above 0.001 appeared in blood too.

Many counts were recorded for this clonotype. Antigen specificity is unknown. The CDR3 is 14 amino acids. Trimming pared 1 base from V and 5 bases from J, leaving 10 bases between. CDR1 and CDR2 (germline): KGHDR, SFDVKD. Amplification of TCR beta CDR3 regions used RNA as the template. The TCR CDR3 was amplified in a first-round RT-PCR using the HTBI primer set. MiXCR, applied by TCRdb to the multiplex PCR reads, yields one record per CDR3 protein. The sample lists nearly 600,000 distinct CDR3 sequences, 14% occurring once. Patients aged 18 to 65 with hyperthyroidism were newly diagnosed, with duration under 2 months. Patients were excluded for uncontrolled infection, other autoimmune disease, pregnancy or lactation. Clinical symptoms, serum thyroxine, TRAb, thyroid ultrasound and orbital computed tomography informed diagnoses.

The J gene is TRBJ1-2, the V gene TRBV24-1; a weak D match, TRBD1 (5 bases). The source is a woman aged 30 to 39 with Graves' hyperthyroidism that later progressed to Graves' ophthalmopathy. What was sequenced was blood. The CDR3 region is CATSDFTGAYGYTF. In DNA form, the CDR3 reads TGTGCCACCAGTGATTTCACAGGTGCTTATGGCTACACCTTC.